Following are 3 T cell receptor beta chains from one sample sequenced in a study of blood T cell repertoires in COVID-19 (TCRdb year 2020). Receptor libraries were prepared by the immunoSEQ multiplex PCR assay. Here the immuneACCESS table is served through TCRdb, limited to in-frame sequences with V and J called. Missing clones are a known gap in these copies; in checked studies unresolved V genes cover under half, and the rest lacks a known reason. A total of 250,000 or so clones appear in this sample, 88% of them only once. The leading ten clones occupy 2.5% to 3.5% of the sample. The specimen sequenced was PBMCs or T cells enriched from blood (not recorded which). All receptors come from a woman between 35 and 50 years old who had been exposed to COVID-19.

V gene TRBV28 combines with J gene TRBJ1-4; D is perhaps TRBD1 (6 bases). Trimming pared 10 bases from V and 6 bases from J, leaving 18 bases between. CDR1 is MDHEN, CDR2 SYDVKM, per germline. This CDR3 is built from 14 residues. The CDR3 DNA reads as TGTGCCATCCAGGGGTTAGGGCTTGATGAAAAACTGTTTTTT. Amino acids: CAIQGLGLDEKLFF.

The CDR3 DNA sequence: TGTGCCAGCAGCGTAGCTACAGGGGGGACTGAAGCTTTCTTT. As protein: CASSVATGGTEAFF. This chain uses TRBV9 with TRBJ1-1; 8 positions agree with TRBD1. This CDR3 is 14 amino acids long. V was pared by 0 bases and J by 5 bases, with 3 bases of the junction left unmatched. The germline V gene has CDR1 SGDLS and CDR2 YYNGEE.

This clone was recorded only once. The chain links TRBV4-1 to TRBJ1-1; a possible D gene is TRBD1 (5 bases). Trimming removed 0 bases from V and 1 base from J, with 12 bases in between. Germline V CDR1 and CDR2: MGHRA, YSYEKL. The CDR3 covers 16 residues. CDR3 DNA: TGCGCCAGCAGCCAAGAGGCGGGACGGGCGAACACTGAAGCTTTCTTT. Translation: CASSQEAGRANTEAFF.